Below are 9 T cell receptor beta chains sequenced from a single sample in a study of response to subunit inactivated influenza vaccine. TCRdb independently ran MiXCR on the RT-PCR reads; one entry per CDR3 protein. The sample shows 500,000 to 600,000 distinct CDR3 sequences, about an eighth of them seen only once. The source was PBMCs from blood, collected roughly 45 days after vaccination. These receptors all come from a man over 45 who received an inactivated influenza vaccine.

The chain is built from TRBV27 and TRBJ2-7, with a possible D match to TRBD1 (5 bases). V lost 3 bases and J lost 2, with 8 bases in between. This CDR3 contains 13 residues. CDR1 is MNHEY, CDR2 SMNVEV, per germline (reference sequence). CDR3 nucleotide sequence: TGTGCCAGCAGTTTGGGGCCCCCCTACGAGCAGTACTTC. Encoded protein: CASSLGPPYEQYF.

This clonotype has only a few counts. CDR3 amino acids: CASSFGAGVTGELFF. CDR3 sequence (DNA): TGTGCCAGCAGCTTTGGGGCAGGGGTCACCGGGGAGCTGTTTTTT. The rearrangement joins TRBV5-6 to TRBJ2-2; a possible D gene is TRBD1 (6 bases). Germline CDR1 reads SGHDT; CDR2 reads YYEEEE. CDR3 length equals 15 residues. Trimming pared 2 bases from V and 4 bases from J, leaving 12 bases between.

The chain combines TRBV12-3 or TRBV12-4 with TRBJ2-7, with 9 positions matching TRBD2. Trimming removed 6 bases from V and 2 bases from J; junction bases left unmatched: 8. The CDR3 covers 15 residues. The CDR3 is CASRPSGGGAYEQYF. CDR3 bases: TGTGCCAGCAGACCCTCGGGCGGGGGGGCCTACGAGCAGTACTTC.

The chain uses TRBV7-3 and TRBJ2-1; D is perhaps TRBD2 (6 bases). The CDR3 has 13 amino acids. Germline assignment: CDR1 SGHTA and CDR2 FQGTGA. V was clipped by 1 base and J by 10 bases, with 11 bases between them. The CDR3 loop reads CASSLMIGREQFF. The CDR3 DNA is TGTGCCAGCAGCTTAATGATAGGGAGGGAGCAGTTCTTC.

This clonotype was detected ten times or more. The gene calls are TRBV6-1 and TRBJ1-6; 8 bases line up with TRBD1. This CDR3 is built from 14 residues. Looked up from germline, CDR1 is MNHNS and CDR2 is SASEGT. The CDR3 spells CATRGGQENSPLHF. CDR3 sequence (DNA): TGTGCGACCAGGGGGGGACAGGAGAATTCACCCCTCCACTTT.

The chain combines TRBV5-1 with TRBJ2-2; TRBD1 might be the D (6 bases). The V and J ends lost 0 bases and 6 bases respectively, with 12 bases between them. CDR3 length: 15 amino acids. Looked up from germline, CDR1 is SGHRS and CDR2 is YFSETQ. CDR3 nucleotide sequence: TGCGCCAGCAGCTTGGTGGGCAGGGGCGCCGGGGAGCTGTTTTTT. It encodes CASSLVGRGAGELFF.

This sequence joins TRBV20-1 and TRBJ2-3; no definite D call. The CDR3 runs to 16 residues. Trimming took 3 bases from V and 3 from J, leaving 19 bases between them. CDR1 is DFQATT and CDR2 is SNEGSKA in the germline V gene (reference sequence). CDR3 amino acids: CSASVPPVLGTDTQYF. In DNA, the CDR3 is TGCAGTGCTAGCGTCCCACCGGTGTTAGGTACAGATACGCAGTATTTT.

This sequence joins TRBV20-1 and TRBJ1-1; D is perhaps TRBD1 (5 bases). V was clipped by 1 base and J by 5 bases, with 20 bases between them. Germline lookup yields CDR1 DFQATT and CDR2 SNEGSKA (reference sequence). The CDR3 length is 16 residues. CDR3 in DNA: TGCAGTGCTAGAGCCCTCCAGGCCCAGGGCTATACTGAAGCTTTCTTT. Translated, it gives CSARALQAQGYTEAFF.

This sequence joins TRBV20-1 and TRBJ1-4; possible D gene TRBD1, 6 bases. CDR1 is DFQATT and CDR2 is SNEGSKA in the germline V gene (reference sequence). The CDR3 spans 14 residues. Trimming removed 3 bases at V and 7 bases at J, with 15 bases between. CDR3 loop: CSASPTNRVEKLFF. CDR3 nucleotides: TGCAGTGCTAGCCCGACAAACAGGGTTGAAAAACTGTTTTTT.